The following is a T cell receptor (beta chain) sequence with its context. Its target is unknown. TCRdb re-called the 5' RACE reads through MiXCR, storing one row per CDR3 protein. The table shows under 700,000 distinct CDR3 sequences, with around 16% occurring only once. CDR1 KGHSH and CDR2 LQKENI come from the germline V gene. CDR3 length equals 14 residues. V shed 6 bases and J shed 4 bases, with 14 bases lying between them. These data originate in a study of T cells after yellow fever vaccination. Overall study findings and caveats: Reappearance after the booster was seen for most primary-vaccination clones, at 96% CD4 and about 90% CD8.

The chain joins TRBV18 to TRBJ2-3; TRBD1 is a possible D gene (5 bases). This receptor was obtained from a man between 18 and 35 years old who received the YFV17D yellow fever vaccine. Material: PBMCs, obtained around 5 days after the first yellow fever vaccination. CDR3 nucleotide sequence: TGTGCCAGCTCCCGAGACAGTAAACCAGATACGCAGTATTTT. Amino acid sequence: CASSRDSKPDTQYF. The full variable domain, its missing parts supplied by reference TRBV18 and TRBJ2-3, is NAGVMQNPRHLVRRRGQEARLRCSPMKGHSHVYWYRQLPEEGLKFMVYLQKENIIDESGMPKERFSAEFPKEGPSILRIQQVVRGDSAAYFCASSRDSKPDTQYFGPGTRLTVL.